This T cell receptor beta chain stems from a study of cytomegalovirus exposure and HLA in healthy donors. The primer mix had 60 Vbeta and 13 Jbeta primers. This table comes from immunoSEQ multiplex PCR, and its TCRdb copy is limited to in-frame clones, with some not included. The table for this sample gives around 200,000 clones. Notes on the study in general: Productive status was seen about 87% or about 30% of the time for most TCR beta V segments in an earlier analysis. Common viral pathogens (according to a later analysis) appeared linked to several of the most significant clusters. CMV serostatus alone was available as immune exposure information.

Notes on this clone: As yet, its antigen is unknown.

In germline, CDR1 is SGHVT, CDR2 SQSDAQ. The CDR3 totals 15 residues. This TCR was sampled from a woman in her late teens or twenties in good health and CMV-seropositive. Source material: PBMCs. The chain is built from TRBV7-4 and TRBJ2-5; D gene ambiguous. The DNA end is more similar to TRBJ2-7, so the J call may be wrong. In DNA form, the CDR3 reads TGTGCCAGCAGCCCCGATTCATTCGGGTCCTACGAGCAGTACTTC. This codes for CASSPDSFGSYEQYF.